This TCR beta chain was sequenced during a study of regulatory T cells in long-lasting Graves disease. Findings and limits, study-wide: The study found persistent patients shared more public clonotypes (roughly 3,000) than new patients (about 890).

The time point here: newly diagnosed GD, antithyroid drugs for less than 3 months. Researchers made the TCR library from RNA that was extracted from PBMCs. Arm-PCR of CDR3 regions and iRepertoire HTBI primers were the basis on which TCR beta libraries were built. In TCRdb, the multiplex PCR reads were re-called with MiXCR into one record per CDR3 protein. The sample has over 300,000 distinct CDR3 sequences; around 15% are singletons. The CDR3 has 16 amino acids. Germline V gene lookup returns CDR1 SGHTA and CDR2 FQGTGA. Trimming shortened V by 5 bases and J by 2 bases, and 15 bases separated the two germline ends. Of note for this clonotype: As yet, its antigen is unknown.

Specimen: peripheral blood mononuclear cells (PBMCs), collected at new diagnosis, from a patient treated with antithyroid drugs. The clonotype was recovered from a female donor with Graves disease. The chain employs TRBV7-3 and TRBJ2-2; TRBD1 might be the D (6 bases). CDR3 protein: CASSPKGTSNTGELFF. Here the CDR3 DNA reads TGTGCCAGCAGCCCGAAGGGGACATCCAACACCGGGGAGCTGTTTTTT.